These 9 T cell receptor beta chains originate from one sample sequenced in a study of blood T cell repertoires in COVID-19. The protocol was immunoSEQ multiplex PCR, while the TCRdb copy is restricted to in-frame clones and leaves out a portion. The data hold some 130,000 clones, with over 85% observed a single time. Source material: peripheral blood. Receptors originate from a man in his sixties with COVID-19, enrolled during active disease.

V and J are TRBV7-3 and TRBJ2-3; D perhaps matches TRBD2 (6 bases). Germline loops: CDR1 SGHTA, CDR2 FQGTGA. This CDR3 is built from 17 residues. V lost 5 bases to trimming and J lost 2 bases, with 20 bases between them. CDR3: CASSPLPGLGNTDTQYF. The CDR3 DNA follows: TGTGCCAGCAGCCCCCTCCCGGGACTGGGAAACACAGATACGCAGTATTTT.

The CDR3 sequence: CASTDTGTGYLSTEAFF. The CDR3 DNA sequence: TGTGCCAGTACCGATACGGGGACAGGGTACTTGAGCACTGAAGCTTTCTTT. V gene TRBV19 combines with J gene TRBJ1-1, with TRBD1 matching over 9 bases. Trimming removed 7 bases from V and 4 bases from J; junction bases left unmatched: 16. Per the germline V gene, CDR1 is LNHDA and CDR2 is SQIVND (reference sequence). The CDR3 spans 17 residues.

The V call is TRBV10-3, the J call TRBJ1-4, with D perhaps TRBD1 (6 bases). The CDR3 totals 16 residues. The V end lost 2 bases, the J end lost 6 bases, and 16 bases lay between the germline ends. Germline-derived CDR1 and CDR2 are ENHRY and SYGVKD. This chain's CDR3 is CAISERKAGEDEKLFF. The CDR3 DNA reads TGTGCCATCAGTGAGCGGAAGGCAGGGGAAGATGAAAAACTGTTTTTT.

This rearrangement joins TRBV28 to TRBJ1-2; D is uncertain. The CDR3 covers 12 residues. V shed 2 bases and J shed 7 bases, with 8 bases lying between them. Germline V gene lookup returns CDR1 MDHEN and CDR2 SYDVKM. CDR3: CASSLREVGYTF. CDR3 nucleotide sequence: TGTGCCAGCAGTTTAAGGGAGGTTGGCTACACCTTC.

V is TRBV7-2 and J is TRBJ2-7; the D gene is possibly TRBD2 (5 bases). The CDR3 runs to 15 residues. Per germline, CDR1 SGHTA and CDR2 FQGNSA. The V end was cut by 1 base, the J end by 7 bases, with 17 bases between. The CDR3 loop is CASSLVAGEVREQYF. CDR3 bases: TGTGCCAGCAGCTTAGTGGCCGGGGAAGTACGGGAGCAGTACTTC.

The J gene is TRBJ2-1, the V gene TRBV14, with D uncertain. CDR1 and CDR2 from the germline V gene are SGHDN and FVKESK. This CDR3 contains 14 residues. The V end lost 1 base, the J end lost 4 bases, and 8 bases lay between the germline ends. DNA of the CDR3: TGTGCCAGCAGCCAAGCCCCTCTGTACAATGAGCAGTTCTTC. This codes for CASSQAPLYNEQFF.

V and J are TRBV28 and TRBJ2-7; the match to TRBD1 covers 7 bases. The CDR3 length is 14 residues. The junction had 9 bases not matched to a gene; V was cut back by 6 bases and J by 4 bases. The V gene's germline CDR1 is MDHEN and CDR2 SYDVKM. As DNA, the CDR3 is TGTGCCAGCAGGCCGACAGGGCTTAAGTACGAGCAGTACTTC. Translated, it gives CASRPTGLKYEQYF.

V gene TRBV6-1 combines with J gene TRBJ1-6, with D perhaps TRBD1 (5 bases). Trimming removed 3 bases at V and 8 bases at J, with 17 bases between. Per germline, CDR1 MNHNS and CDR2 SASEGT. The CDR3 loop spans 16 amino acids. CDR3 coding DNA: TGTGCCAGCAGTGAGATAGGGCGGGGGGTTTATTCACCCCTCCACTTT. It specifies CASSEIGRGVYSPLHF.

Of note for this clone: The junction does not match germline at one end; this may be a read error. The chain is built from TRBV5-6 and TRBJ2-7; D is perhaps TRBD2 (5 bases). The CDR3 length is 14 residues. Germline CDR1 and CDR2: SGHDT and YYEEEE. The chain's CDR3 is CASSLGLASFEQYF. The CDR3, as DNA: TGTGCCAGCAGCTTGGGCCTAGCATCCTTCGAGCAGTACTTC.